This section outlines one T cell receptor beta chain sequence together with its context. The J segment lost 2 bases and the V segment lost 8 bases, leaving 11 bases of the junction unmatched. CDR3 size: 15 residues. Germline CDR1 and CDR2: MNHEY and SVGAGI. These data are taken from a study of blood T cell repertoires in COVID-19. Study information: Acute and convalescent COVID-19 specimens originated in the United States, Italy and Spain. Sample material is recorded as cDNA or gDNA derived from T cells, B-cell-depleted T cells, or PBMCs.

Original handling: Amplified reference gene primers provided the basis for estimating nucleated cell counts. TCRdb's table, derived via immunoSEQ multiplex PCR, lists solely in-frame clones and lacks some. V and J calls and clone size are given by that table; D and trimming were obtained from the DNA. Of 90,000 to 130,000 clones listed, 80% to 85% were seen once; the top ten hold roughly 7.9%. This TCR derives from a man in his 70s with acute or convalescent COVID-19. What was sequenced was peripheral blood. The chain uses TRBV6-5 and TRBJ2-7; 8 bases map to TRBD1. Here the CDR3 DNA reads TGTGCCAGCCTCAAGCGGACAGGGAACACCTACGAGCAGTACTTC. Translation gives CASLKRTGNTYEQYF.